These T cell receptor beta chains were read from a single sample in a study of blood T cell repertoires in COVID-19. Clones were sequenced by immunoSEQ multiplex PCR, and TCRdb holds only the in-frame ones, with some missing. The sample lists around 100,000 clones; about 80% were seen once. Sequenced material: peripheral blood. These receptors came from a man aged 55 to 70 with acute or convalescent COVID-19. Both conserved end residues are part of each CDR3. Fields, in order: V gene, CDR3 protein.

v_call: TRBV24-1; cdr3_aa: CATSDGRVETQYF
v_call: TRBV5-1; cdr3_aa: CASSNVGGPNQPQHF
v_call: TRBV28; cdr3_aa: CASSSNRGRPYF
v_call: TRBV4-3; cdr3_aa: CASSQDRDSANYGYTF
v_call: TRBV12-5; cdr3_aa: CASGSVDRGGQPQHF
v_call: TRBV5-1; cdr3_aa: CASSLGGLQETQYF
v_call: TRBV2; cdr3_aa: CASSEAGGPGQPQHF
v_call: TRBV30; cdr3_aa: CAWSVSGFTDTQYF
v_call: TRBV7-8; cdr3_aa: CASSRPGLADSHEQYF
v_call: TRBV5-1; cdr3_aa: CASSLQGSNTEAFF
v_call: TRBV27; cdr3_aa: CASSLYSPYEQYF
v_call: TRBV2; cdr3_aa: CASSPGQGYGYTF
v_call: TRBV5-1; cdr3_aa: CASSRTAYGYTF
v_call: TRBV7-2; cdr3_aa: CASSITSALRETQYF
v_call: TRBV4-3; cdr3_aa: CASSQATGLGANVLTF
v_call: TRBV18; cdr3_aa: CASSGTSTDTQYF
v_call: TRBV27; cdr3_aa: CASSLEGYNSPLHF
v_call: TRBV5-1; cdr3_aa: CASSLDPPGGGLSYNEQFF
v_call: TRBV24-1; cdr3_aa: CATSQGVGYGYTF
v_call: TRBV5-5; cdr3_aa: CASSLGRQINYGYTF
v_call: TRBV6-5; cdr3_aa: CASRDSRYQPQHF
v_call: TRBV5-4; cdr3_aa: CASNLNSGPNNEQFF
v_call: TRBV29-1; cdr3_aa: CSVETNEKLFF
v_call: TRBV9; cdr3_aa: CASSPGQGSGEAFF
v_call: TRBV2; cdr3_aa: CASRAGAATEAFF
v_call: TRBV11-3; cdr3_aa: CASSLAGVGSYNEQFF
v_call: TRBV24-1; cdr3_aa: CATSDSLPSGRDNEQFF
v_call: TRBV5-1; cdr3_aa: CASSQDTANEKLFF
v_call: TRBV3-1/TRBV3-2; cdr3_aa: CASSQGRGTPYEQYF
v_call: TRBV6-6; cdr3_aa: CASSYPKGAGGEKLFF
v_call: TRBV29-1; cdr3_aa: CSVVPNRGSTDTQYF
v_call: TRBV9; cdr3_aa: CASSVALTSGRAFDEQFF
v_call: TRBV6-6; cdr3_aa: CASSPREHTIYF
v_call: TRBV30; cdr3_aa: CALRKGGGNEQFF
v_call: TRBV11-3; cdr3_aa: CASSPGVSFGNEQFF
v_call: TRBV5-4; cdr3_aa: CASSLNTEAFF
v_call: TRBV19; cdr3_aa: CASSRTFGQLIYEQYF
v_call: TRBV4-3; cdr3_aa: CASSQVNRVEDGYTF
v_call: TRBV7-9; cdr3_aa: CAVEGNTEAFF
v_call: TRBV28; cdr3_aa: CASITRDRVHGANQPQHF
v_call: TRBV6-5; cdr3_aa: CASSSLFSGQETQYF
v_call: TRBV19; cdr3_aa: CASSIGRGVWDEQFF
v_call: TRBV21-1; cdr3_aa: CASSKRDRGVTEAFF
v_call: TRBV5-1; cdr3_aa: CASSSTGGTREKLFF
v_call: TRBV4-1; cdr3_aa: CASSQDQTPTNSPLHF
v_call: TRBV14; cdr3_aa: CASSQEGGASYGYTF
v_call: TRBV11-3; cdr3_aa: CASSLVIGDTGELFF
v_call: TRBV19; cdr3_aa: CASSIEGSTEAFF
v_call: TRBV19; cdr3_aa: CASAQGHGQPQHF
v_call: TRBV29-1; cdr3_aa: CSVDGGGNYGYTF
v_call: TRBV19; cdr3_aa: CASGPTGVVETQYF
v_call: TRBV11-3; cdr3_aa: CASSPTGGAETEAFF